This is a list of T cell receptor beta chains from one sample in a study of beta chain features in type 1 diabetes. Clones were sequenced by immunoSEQ multiplex PCR, and TCRdb holds only the in-frame ones, with some missing. In the table there are 900,000 or so clones, roughly 15% of which are singletons. Sequencing was done on a sample of naive CD4+ T cells from blood. The source of these receptors is a woman under 30 in good health. Both conserved end residues are trimmed from each CDR3.

V: TRBV19; J: TRBJ2-7; CDR3: ASSIRASARGSYEQY
V: TRBV19; J: TRBJ2-5; CDR3: ASSNPTGFPKTQY
V: TRBV5-1; J: TRBJ2-7; CDR3: ASSLGTASYEQY
V: TRBV19; J: TRBJ2-1; CDR3: ASSTGTSGRNEQF
V: TRBV28; J: TRBJ2-1; CDR3: ASSDSGEQF
V: TRBV7-2; J: TRBJ2-1; CDR3: ASSPDNRPSGFSI
V: TRBV5-8; J: TRBJ2-7; CDR3: ASSLGGIHEQY
V: TRBV4-3; J: TRBJ1-2; CDR3: ASSQDLGVQSYGYT
V: TRBV19; J: TRBJ2-2; CDR3: ASSIAGLAVNTGELF
V: TRBV27; J: TRBJ2-3; CDR3: ASRTTPGEGTDTQY
V: TRBV10-2; J: TRBJ2-2; CDR3: ASSVVLAGTGELF
V: TRBV9; J: TRBJ2-1; CDR3: ASSVARARAGRSYNEQF
V: TRBV19; J: TRBJ2-2; CDR3: ASSTGTAYTGELF
V: TRBV5-5; J: TRBJ2-1; CDR3: ASSLADSGRAEF
V: TRBV5-6; J: TRBJ2-7; CDR3: ASSNDMDRSYEQY
V: TRBV2; J: TRBJ2-1; CDR3: ASRRQRNEQF
V: TRBV28; J: TRBJ2-3; CDR3: ASSPGDTQY
V: TRBV5-4; J: TRBJ2-1; CDR3: ASSAVHNEQF
V: TRBV7-9; J: TRBJ1-1; CDR3: ASSLGVLDRANTEAF
V: TRBV18; J: TRBJ2-5; CDR3: ASSPPAEQETQY
V: TRBV5-1; J: TRBJ2-1; CDR3: ASRSTSGSYNEQF
V: TRBV5-1; J: TRBJ2-2; CDR3: ASSLGLLNTGELF
V: TRBV28; J: TRBJ2-3; CDR3: ASSFLTSGFTDTQY
V: TRBV5-1; J: TRBJ1-3; CDR3: ASSLAGYGNTIY
V: TRBV7-6; J: TRBJ2-1; CDR3: ASSPQRETYNEQF
V: TRBV4-3; J: TRBJ2-2; CDR3: ASSREDRVTGELF
V: TRBV4-2; J: TRBJ1-1; CDR3: ASSQAGQGATEAF
V: TRBV28; J: TRBJ2-2; CDR3: ASCSTGELF
V: TRBV4-3; J: TRBJ2-3; CDR3: ASSQELARGTDTQY
V: TRBV20-1; J: TRBJ2-7; CDR3: STIPWEEQY
V: TRBV6-6; J: TRBJ2-3; CDR3: ASSYFGTDTDTQY
V: TRBV2; J: TRBJ2-7; CDR3: ASSSSYEQY
V: TRBV7-9; J: TRBJ1-2; CDR3: ASSLGRGYT
V: TRBV7-2; J: TRBJ1-4; CDR3: ASRSEGTNEKLF
V: TRBV7-2; J: TRBJ2-7; CDR3: ASSLYAESSTVYEQY
V: TRBV11-2; J: TRBJ2-3; CDR3: ASSLVPSGGTDTQY
V: TRBV5-4; J: TRBJ1-2; CDR3: ASSRDRHGYT
V: TRBV11-2; J: TRBJ2-5; CDR3: ASSFNPGSETQY
V: TRBV5-1; J: TRBJ2-1; CDR3: ASSLRASSYNEQF
V: TRBV25-1; J: TRBJ1-2; CDR3: ASSEAGGPSNYGYT
V: TRBV9; J: TRBJ2-7; CDR3: ASSVGSGREGEQY
V: TRBV18; J: TRBJ1-1; CDR3: ASSPFDSPNTEAF
V: TRBV29-1; J: TRBJ2-7; CDR3: SAQTGNKYEQY
V: TRBV6-4; J: TRBJ2-1; CDR3: ASSAISGRGEQF
V: TRBV27; J: TRBJ2-7; CDR3: ASSLRWQREQY
V: TRBV5-4; J: TRBJ2-2; CDR3: ASSPGTGRDGELF
V: TRBV6-5; J: TRBJ1-1; CDR3: ASSRNGQTNTEAF
V: TRBV7-9; J: TRBJ1-4; CDR3: ASSSGHIESIGEKLF
V: TRBV6-5; J: TRBJ2-1; CDR3: ASSSFSLPYNEQF
V: TRBV7-9; J: TRBJ2-5; CDR3: RGETQY
V: TRBV7-3; J: TRBJ2-1; CDR3: ASSPRGQGARNEQF